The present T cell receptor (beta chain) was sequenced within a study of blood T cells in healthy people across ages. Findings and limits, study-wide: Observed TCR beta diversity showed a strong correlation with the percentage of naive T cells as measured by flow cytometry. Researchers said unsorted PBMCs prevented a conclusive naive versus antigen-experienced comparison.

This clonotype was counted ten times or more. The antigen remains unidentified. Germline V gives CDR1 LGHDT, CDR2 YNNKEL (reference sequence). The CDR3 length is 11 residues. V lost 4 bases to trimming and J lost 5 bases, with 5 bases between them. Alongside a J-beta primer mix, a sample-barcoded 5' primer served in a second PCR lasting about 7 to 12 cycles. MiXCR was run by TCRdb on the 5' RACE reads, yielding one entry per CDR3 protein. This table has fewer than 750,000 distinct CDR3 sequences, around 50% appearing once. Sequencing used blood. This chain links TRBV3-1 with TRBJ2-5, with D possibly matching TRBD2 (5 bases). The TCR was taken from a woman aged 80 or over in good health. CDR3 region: CASSRGETQYF. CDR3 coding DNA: TGTGCCAGCAGCCGCGGGGAGACCCAGTACTTC.